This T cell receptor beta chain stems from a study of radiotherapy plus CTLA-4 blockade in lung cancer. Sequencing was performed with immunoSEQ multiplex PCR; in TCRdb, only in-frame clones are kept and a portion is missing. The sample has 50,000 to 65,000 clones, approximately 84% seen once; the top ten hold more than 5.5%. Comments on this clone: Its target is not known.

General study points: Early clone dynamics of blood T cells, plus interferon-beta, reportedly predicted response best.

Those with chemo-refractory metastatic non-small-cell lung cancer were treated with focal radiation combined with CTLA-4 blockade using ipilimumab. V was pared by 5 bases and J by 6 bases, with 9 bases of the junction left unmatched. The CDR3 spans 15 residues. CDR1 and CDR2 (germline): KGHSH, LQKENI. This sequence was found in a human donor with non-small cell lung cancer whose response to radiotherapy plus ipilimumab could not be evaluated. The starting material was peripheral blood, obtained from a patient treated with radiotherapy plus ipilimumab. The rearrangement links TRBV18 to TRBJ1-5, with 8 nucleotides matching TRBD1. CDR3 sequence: CASSGSGGAGQPQHF. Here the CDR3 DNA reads TGTGCCAGCTCAGGGTCAGGGGGCGCGGGTCAGCCCCAGCATTTT.